Below, 27 T cell receptor beta chains from the same sample are listed, as sequenced in a study of T cell responses to AZD1222 COVID-19 vaccine. Some clones are missing from TCRdb's copy, which holds only in-frame ones; the method was immunoSEQ multiplex PCR. This table has 150,000 to 200,000 clones, almost 90% appearing once. Source: peripheral blood, taken 28 days after the second AZD1222 dose. All receptors derive from an adult who received the AZD1222 COVID-19 vaccine.

The rearrangement links TRBV24-1 to TRBJ2-2; 7 bases fit TRBD1. This CDR3 comprises 14 residues. V trimming: 9 bases; J trimming: 0 bases; junction bases outside the gene matches: 3. The germline V gene has CDR1 KGHDR and CDR2 SFDVKD. The CDR3 region is CATAGTANTGELFF. The CDR3, as DNA: TGTGCCACCGCTGGGACAGCGAACACCGGGGAGCTGTTTTTT.

V usage is TRBV6-5 and J usage is TRBJ2-3; possible D gene TRBD2, 7 bases. Germline V gives CDR1 MNHEY, CDR2 SVGAGI. The CDR3 contains 13 residues. V dropped 7 bases and J dropped 5 bases, with 13 bases sitting between them. The CDR3: CASNRGAGDTQYF. CDR3 DNA: TGTGCCAGCAACCGGGGGGCGGGAGATACGCAGTATTTT.

This clone was found a few times. The genes are TRBV3-1 (or the pseudogene TRBV3-2) and TRBJ1-4; 9 bases are shared with TRBD1. V shed 4 bases and J 5 bases; nucleotides not matched to a gene: 5. Looked up from germline, CDR1 is LGHDT and CDR2 is YNNKEL (reference sequence). This CDR3 has 15 amino acids. This CDR3 is CASSPGTGLNEKLFF. As DNA, the CDR3 is TGTGCCAGCAGCCCCGGGACAGGGCTCAATGAAAAACTGTTTTTT.

J is TRBJ1-5 and V is TRBV2; TRBD1 matches at 7 bases. V dropped 5 bases and J dropped 3; count of bases not matched to a gene: 7. This CDR3 has 15 amino acids. CDR1 and CDR2 from the germline V gene are SNHLY and FYNNEI. The CDR3 DNA reads as TGTGCCAGCAGTCGACAAGGGACAGACAATCAGCCCCAGCATTTT. The encoded protein is CASSRQGTDNQPQHF.

The chain recombines TRBV19 with TRBJ1-4; tentative D call: TRBD1 (6 bases). The V gene lost 8 bases and the J gene lost 1 base, with 11 bases spanning the gap. The germline CDR1 and CDR2 sequences are LNHDA and SQIVND (reference sequence). The CDR3 consists of 14 residues. In nucleotides, the CDR3 is TGTGCCAGTCAGTCGGACAGAACTAATGAAAAACTGTTTTTT. Translated, it gives CASQSDRTNEKLFF.

This sequence joins TRBV14 and TRBJ2-1; D is ambiguous. CDR3 length: 12 amino acids. With 1 base removed from V and 12 bases from J, the gap between germline ends came to 10 bases. CDR1 and CDR2 (germline): SGHDN, FVKESK. The CDR3 reads CASSQGSLGQFF. In DNA, the CDR3 is TGTGCCAGCAGCCAAGGGTCTCTAGGGCAGTTCTTC.

The sample holds one count of this clone. This chain's CDR3 is CASTLGGAVNSPLHF. CDR3 sequence (DNA): TGTGCCAGCACCCTCGGCGGGGCAGTGAATTCACCCCTCCACTTT. The V and J genes are TRBV9 and TRBJ1-6; D is possibly TRBD1 (5 bases). The CDR3 extends over 15 amino acids. V lost 6 bases and J 7 bases, leaving 17 bases between the germline ends. Germline CDR1 and CDR2: SGDLS and YYNGEE.

In its sample, this clone was seen once. This chain joins TRBV7-8 and TRBJ2-5; D is uncertain. The CDR3 runs to 12 residues. Germline V gene sequence: CDR1 SGHVS, CDR2 FQNEAQ. With 7 bases removed from V and 4 bases from J, the gap between germline ends came to 10 bases. The DNA of the CDR3 is TGTGCCAGCACCGAGACGGGAGAGACCCAGTACTTC. Translation gives CASTETGETQYF.

V usage is TRBV7-9 and J usage is TRBJ1-1, with D possibly matching TRBD1 (5 bases). The CDR3 is 15 residues long. The V end was cut by 3 bases, the J end by 3 bases, with 14 bases between. In germline, CDR1 is SEHNR, CDR2 FQNEAQ (reference sequence). CDR3 coding DNA: TGTGCCAGCAGCTTGGTCCAGGGACTGGACACTGAAGCTTTCTTT. This gives the protein CASSLVQGLDTEAFF.

About this clone: This sample also contains other DNA sequences that code for the same CDR3. The chain combines TRBV28 with TRBJ2-3; TRBD2 matches at 8 bases. The V segment lost 6 bases and the J segment 1 base; nucleotides outside the gene matches: 6. The length of the CDR3 is 15 residues. Germline-derived CDR1 and CDR2 are MDHEN and SYDVKM. This chain's CDR3 is CASRTGGAGTDTQYF. In DNA form, the CDR3 reads TGTGCCAGCAGAACCGGGGGGGCGGGCACAGATACGCAGTATTTT. Looking up the rest from reference TRBV28 and TRBJ2-3 gives the full variable domain: DVKVTQSSRYLVKRTGEKVFLECVQDMDHENMFWYRQDPGLGLRLIYFSYDVKMKEKGDIPEGYSVSREKKERFSLILESASTNQTSMYLCASRTGGAGTDTQYFGPGTRLTVL.

J is TRBJ2-1 and V is TRBV12-3 or TRBV12-4; maybe TRBD2 (6 bases). The V end lost 3 bases, the J end lost 15 bases, and 18 bases lay between the germline ends. CDR3 length equals 13 residues. The CDR3 here is CASSFNGGADRFF. In DNA form, the CDR3 reads TGTGCCAGCAGTTTTAATGGAGGGGCGGATCGGTTCTTC.

This clone was observed once. The chain recombines TRBV7-2 with TRBJ2-1; 8 bases align to TRBD2. The CDR3 contains 16 residues. V lost 5 bases and J lost 8; bases outside the gene matches: 14. Germline loops: CDR1 SGHTA, CDR2 FQGNSA. The chain's CDR3 is CASSREFGLASHEQFF. CDR3 DNA: TGTGCCAGCAGCCGCGAATTCGGACTAGCTTCCCATGAGCAGTTCTTC.

As concerns this clone: Other DNA sequences in the sample encode the same CDR3. Here the CDR3 DNA reads TGTGCCAGCAGCTTGACAGAGAACACTGAAGCTTTCTTT. Protein sequence: CASSLTENTEAFF. V and J are TRBV7-2 and TRBJ1-1; D is possibly TRBD1 (5 bases). CDR3 length equals 13 residues. CDR1 and CDR2 from the germline V gene are SGHTA and FQGNSA. Trimming pared 3 bases from V and 1 base from J, leaving 6 bases between. Variable domain in full (rest from reference TRBV7-2 and TRBJ1-1): GAGVSQSPSNKVTEKGKDVELRCDPISGHTALYWYRQSLGQGLEFLIYFQGNSAPDKSGLPSDRFSAERTGGSVSTLTIQRTQQEDSAVYLCASSLTENTEAFFGQGTRLTVV.

The chain couples TRBV30 to TRBJ2-1; the D gene is possibly TRBD1 (5 bases). CDR3 length equals 15 residues. Germline CDR1 is GTSNPN and CDR2 is SVGIG (reference sequence). Trimming cost V 1 base and J 5 bases, with 15 bases left between them. The CDR3: CAWSGHRMTDNEQFF. As DNA, the CDR3 is TGTGCCTGGAGTGGGCATAGGATGACAGACAATGAGCAGTTCTTC. Complete variable domain (other parts from reference TRBV30 and TRBJ2-1): SQTIHQWPATLVQPVGSPLSLECTVEGTSNPNLYWYRQAAGRGLQLLFYSVGIGQISSEVPQNLSASRPQDRQFILSSKKLLLSDSGFYLCAWSGHRMTDNEQFFGPGTRLTVL.

This clone was seen only once. This CDR3 reads CAWSVLADSTQYF. DNA of the CDR3: TGTGCCTGGAGTGTACTGGCTGATAGTACGCAGTATTTT. V is TRBV30 and J is TRBJ2-3; D ambiguous. The length of the CDR3 is 13 residues. V lost 0 bases and J 8 bases, leaving 12 bases between the germline ends. CDR1 is GTSNPN, CDR2 SVGIG, per germline (reference sequence).

The V gene is TRBV30, the J gene TRBJ1-4, with a weak D call TRBD1 (5 bases). Trimming pared 4 bases from V and 0 bases from J, leaving 15 bases between. In germline, CDR1 is GTSNPN, CDR2 SVGIG (reference sequence). This CDR3 comprises 16 residues. The CDR3 DNA follows: TGTGCCTGGACCCCGAGGGGCCCTGCAACTAATGAAAAACTGTTTTTT. Protein sequence: CAWTPRGPATNEKLFF.

The chain joins TRBV9 to TRBJ2-3, with 8 bases lining up with TRBD2. The CDR3 sequence is 16 residues long. CDR1 is SGDLS and CDR2 is YYNGEE in the germline V gene. The V segment lost 0 bases and the J segment 5 bases; nucleotides outside the gene matches: 8. The CDR3 loop is CASSVETGGQGDTQYF. The CDR3 DNA is TGTGCCAGCAGCGTAGAGACGGGGGGGCAGGGAGATACGCAGTATTTT.

The V call is TRBV5-8, the J call TRBJ1-3, with unresolved D. This CDR3 region has 15 residues. V lost 3 bases and J 0 bases, leaving 10 bases between the germline ends. The germline V gene encodes CDR1 SGHTS and CDR2 YDEGEE. CDR3 DNA: TGTGCCAGCAGCTACGACGGTAACTCTGGAAACACCATATATTTT. It specifies CASSYDGNSGNTIYF.

The chain uses TRBV7-2 and TRBJ1-2; tentatively, D is TRBD1 (5 bases). In germline, CDR1 is SGHTA, CDR2 FQGNSA. CDR3 length equals 16 residues. Trimming left V 2 bases short and J 3 bases short, with 16 bases between. CDR3 sequence reads: CASSLSRQDTDYGYTF. DNA for the CDR3: TGTGCCAGCAGCTTATCACGGCAGGACACCGACTATGGCTACACCTTC.

The gene calls are TRBV6-2 or TRBV6-3 and TRBJ2-6; D is ambiguous. The V end lost 5 bases, the J end lost 0 bases, and 14 bases lay between the germline ends. This CDR3 is 17 amino acids long. Germline V gene lookup returns CDR1 MNHEY and CDR2 SVGEGT. CDR3 coding DNA: TGTGCCAGCAGTCCCTGGACGCAAGGCTCTGGGGCCAACGTCCTGACTTTC. Translating it yields CASSPWTQGSGANVLTF.

This clone showed up just once. The V call is TRBV7-3, the J call TRBJ1-1; D may be TRBD1 (5 bases). Trimming took 6 bases from V and 0 from J, leaving 17 bases between them. Germline V gene data show CDR1 as SGHTA and CDR2 as FQGTGA. The CDR3 runs 16 residues. CDR3 nucleotides: TGTGCCAGCAGTCTATCGCCAGGGCAATTGAACACTGAAGCTTTCTTT. Its protein is CASSLSPGQLNTEAFF.

V is TRBV19 and J is TRBJ1-4; 7 bases are shared with TRBD1. The CDR3 consists of 16 residues. CDR1 is LNHDA and CDR2 is SQIVND in the germline V gene (reference sequence). V dropped 1 base and J dropped 7; count of bases not matched to a gene: 9. CDR3 protein: CASSIGTLGTVEKLFF. The DNA of the CDR3 is TGTGCCAGTAGTATAGGAACTTTGGGGACAGTTGAAAAACTGTTTTTT.

The chain links TRBV12-3 or TRBV12-4 to TRBJ1-6; D remains ambiguous. CDR3 length: 13 residues. V was pared by 5 bases and J by 10 bases, with 12 bases between. DNA of the CDR3: TGTGCCAGCAGTCTGACACCAAACTCACCCCTCCACTTT. Translation gives CASSLTPNSPLHF.

This clone was observed many times. The V call is TRBV28, the J call TRBJ1-2, with D unresolved. Germline CDR1 is MDHEN and CDR2 is SYDVKM. CDR3 length: 14 residues. Trimming left V 3 bases short and J 4 bases short, with 12 bases between. The CDR3 spells CASSLGGSGYGYTF. For the CDR3, the DNA is TGTGCCAGCAGTTTGGGAGGAAGTGGCTATGGCTACACCTTC.

This clone was picked up one time. The CDR3 DNA is TGTGCCAGCAGCTTAGGGGGGAGTCGGGTCACCGGGGAGCTGTTTTTT. This gives the protein CASSLGGSRVTGELFF. V usage is TRBV7-6 and J usage is TRBJ2-2; D possibly uses TRBD1 or TRBD2 (5 bases each). Germline CDR1 and CDR2: SGHVS and FNYEAQ. V lost 1 base and J lost 4, with 13 bases in between. This CDR3 comprises 16 residues. The whole variable domain, filled in from reference TRBV7-6 and TRBJ2-2, reads GAGVSQSPRYKVTKRGQDVALRCDPISGHVSLYWYRQALGQGPEFLTYFNYEAQQDKSGLPNDRFSAERPEGSISTLTIQRTEQRDSAMYRCASSLGGSRVTGELFFGEGSRLTVL.

In the case of this clone: Other DNA sequences within the sample encode an identical CDR3. This chain uses TRBV5-1 with TRBJ1-6; 7 nucleotides agree with TRBD1. Germline CDR1 and CDR2: SGHRS and YFSETQ. This CDR3 spans 15 amino acids. The V segment lost 4 bases and the J segment 0 bases; nucleotides outside the gene matches: 1. The CDR3, as DNA: TGCGCCAGCAGCCCAGGGGGCTCCTATAATTCACCCCTCCACTTT. Its protein is CASSPGGSYNSPLHF.

V is TRBV11-2 and J is TRBJ2-7; tentatively, D is TRBD2 (5 bases). V lost 4 bases and J 7 bases, leaving 20 bases between the germline ends. Germline CDR1 and CDR2: SGHAT and FQNNGV. The CDR3 spans 15 residues. CDR3 bases: TGTGCCAGCAGCTACCGTACATGGCATCGGGGAGAGCAGTACTTC. Translation gives CASSYRTWHRGEQYF.